This T cell receptor (beta chain) was recorded in a study of blood T cell repertoires in COVID-19. Study-wide context: The United States, Italy and Spain were the sources of the acute and convalescent COVID-19 samples. Sources were T cells, B-cell-depleted T cells, or PBMCs; the material itself was cDNA or gDNA.

In the source study's methods: Counts of nucleated cells, estimated from reference gene primer amplification, were obtained. This table comes from immunoSEQ multiplex PCR, and its TCRdb copy is limited to in-frame clones, with some not included. That table gives V, J and clone size, and the DNA gave D and trimming. The table includes under 200,000 clones, over 75% detected once. This clone appeared a few times. This CDR3 spans 19 amino acids. Looked up from germline, CDR1 is LGHDT and CDR2 is YNNKEL (reference sequence). The germline V and J ends were trimmed by 2 bases and 4 bases, with 24 bases remaining between them.

Material for sequencing was peripheral blood. The genes are TRBV3-1 (or the pseudogene TRBV3-2) and TRBJ2-1, with D maybe TRBD2 (7 bases). The receptor was isolated from a man between 65 and 85 years old with active or convalescent COVID-19. Here the CDR3 DNA reads TGTGCCAGCAGCCAAACTTACCTCTGGGAGGGGGGGAGTTACAATGAGCAGTTCTTC. This translates into CASSQTYLWEGGSYNEQFF.